The rows below give T cell receptor beta chains drawn from one sample of a study of blood T cell repertoires in COVID-19. TCRdb keeps only in-frame clones here, not all; method: immunoSEQ multiplex PCR. The profile covers roughly 200,000 clones, with roughly 90% appearing a single time and around 2.3% taken by the ten largest. Sequenced sample: PBMCs or T cells enriched from blood (not recorded which). These TCRs come from a woman aged 25 to 39 who had recovered from COVID-19. Each CDR3 is given with its conserved first and last residue. The D gene is left open where the match is weak. Some rows have no size entry. The others give once, few or many, or a class for an expanded clone.

. | . | TRBJ1-4 | TRBV5-4 | TGTGCCAGCAGCTTGGGTGGGTCGGGTAATGAAAAACTGTTTTTT | CASSLGGSGNEKLFF
. | . | TRBJ1-5 | TRBV4-3 | TGCGCCAGCAGCCAGGGAGGGGGACGCAATCAGCCCCAGCATTTT | CASSQGGGRNQPQHF
TRBD1 | . | TRBJ1-2 | TRBV19 | TGTGCCAGTAGTATGGGACAGGGGCTTGGCTACACCTTC | CASSMGQGLGYTF
. | . | TRBJ1-1 | TRBV2 | TGTGCCAGCAGGGCCCCCCTAAGGGAGGATGGAGCTTTCTTT | CASRAPLREDGAFF
. | . | TRBJ2-1 | TRBV6-1 | TGTGCCAGCAGTGAAGCCATCAGCTCCTACAATGAGCAGTTCTTC | CASSEAISSYNEQFF
TRBD1 | . | TRBJ2-2 | TRBV6-4 | TGTGCCAGCAGTGGGGACAGGGAAGGCACCGGGGAGCTGTTTTTT | CASSGDREGTGELFF
TRBD2 | few | TRBJ2-1 | TRBV24-1 | TGTGCCACCAGTGCCGCGGGGGGGTCCCCCTACAATGAGCAGTTCTTC | CATSAAGGSPYNEQFF
. | . | TRBJ1-1 | TRBV19 | TGTGCCAGTAGTACAGGAAACCACAGAGGGAAGGACACTGAAGCTTTCTTT | CASSTGNHRGKDTEAFF
TRBD1 | . | TRBJ1-1 | TRBV4-2 | TGTGCCAGCAGACAACACGACCAGGGGGCGAGCACTGAAGCTTTCTTT | CASRQHDQGASTEAFF
. | . | TRBJ2-3 | TRBV7-7 | TGTGCTAGCAGCTCCGGTGGCACAGATACGCAGTATTTT | CASSSGGTDTQYF
. | . | TRBJ1-5 | TRBV27 | TGTGCCAGCAGTTTCGCAGATAGCAATCAGCCCCAGCATTTT | CASSFADSNQPQHF
. | once | TRBJ1-1 | TRBV28 | TGTGCCAGCAGTTATTCCCCGAGTGAAGCTTTCTTT | CASSYSPSEAFF
TRBD1 | . | TRBJ2-3 | TRBV19 | TGTGCCAGTAGTATTTCCCACCTGGGGACAGGGCTGACAGATACGCAGTATTTT | CASSISHLGTGLTDTQYF
. | few | TRBJ2-7 | TRBV27 | TGTGCCAGCAGTCCAGACAGGAGGCTCTACGAGCAGTACTTC | CASSPDRRLYEQYF
. | . | TRBJ1-1 | TRBV7-9 | TGTGCCAGTATCCTCGGGGGGGTACGGACTGAAGCTTTCTTT | CASILGGVRTEAFF
. | . | TRBJ1-1 | TRBV7-9 | TGTGCCAGCAGGTCCTTGGGGAGGGGGATCGATACTGAAGCTTTCTTT | CASRSLGRGIDTEAFF